This T cell receptor beta chain originates from a study of CD8 T cells in ankylosing spondylitis. General observations from the study: It was reported that disease-linked clones were significantly enriched in matched ankylosing spondylitis synovial fluid.

The authors made TCR beta libraries by quantitative 5'-RACE with molecular barcodes. In TCRdb, the 5' RACE reads were re-called with MiXCR into one record per CDR3 protein. The table lists 300,000 to 350,000 distinct CDR3 sequences, around 20% of them singletons. On this clonotype itself: Its antigen remains unidentified.

Germline V gene data show CDR1 as DFQATT and CDR2 as SNEGSKA (reference sequence). Between the trimmed V and J ends, which lost 1 base and 7 bases, there was a span of 10 bases. The CDR3 length is 13 residues. The specimen sequenced was blood, either unsorted or a sorted T cell fraction (not recorded which). The TCR originated in a female donor with ankylosing spondylitis or in good health (not recorded which). The rearrangement uses TRBV20-1 and TRBJ1-4; possible D gene TRBD1, 5 bases. The CDR3 DNA reads as TGCAGTGCTAGAGGGCAGGGAATTGAAAAACTGTTTTTT. Protein sequence: CSARGQGIEKLFF.